This T cell receptor beta chain was recovered during a study of neurological immune-mediated disorders. Study observations and caveats: Whereas HTLV-1-associated myelopathy showed the most TCR clonal expansion, multiple sclerosis showed the least, with levels below those of healthy controls.

One entry per CDR3 protein results from TCRdb running MiXCR on the 5' RACE reads. The sample holds 40,000 or so distinct CDR3 sequences; 7% to 8% are singletons and the top ten take about 4%. After removal of 3 bases from V and 5 bases from J, the junction contained 9 bases not matched to a gene. Germline CDR1 and CDR2: SEHNR and FQNEAQ (reference sequence). The CDR3 length is 16 residues. Only a few counts were recorded for this clonotype. As yet, its antigen is unknown. The unsorted libraries were generated from a total of 2 million PBMCs, which had been stored in RNAlater at -80 C. The clonotype was recovered from a woman between 40 and 50 years old in good health. What was sequenced was PBMCs. The genes are TRBV7-9 and TRBJ1-2, with 10 bases matching TRBD1. The CDR3 sequence: CASSFLRDRGGYGYTF. Written as DNA, the CDR3 is TGTGCCAGCAGCTTCCTCCGGGACAGGGGAGGATATGGCTACACCTTC.